This is a list of T cell receptor beta chains from one sample in a study of blood T cell repertoires in COVID-19. Assay used: immunoSEQ multiplex PCR; TCRdb lists only in-frame clones, some missing. The profile shows 99,000 or so clones, about 79% of them singletons. Sequences were obtained from peripheral blood. These receptors all come from a woman of 80 years or more with active or convalescent COVID-19. The CDR3 runs from the conserved cysteine through the conserved F or W. A D gene is named only where the DNA matches it firmly. Not all rows give a size; the values are once, few, many and, for expanded clones, a class.

>TRBJ1-1|NA|TRBV18|NA
CASSQRGRHTEAFF
TGTGCCAGCTCACAGAGGGGGAGACACACTGAAGCTTTCTTT
>TRBJ2-2|TRBD2|TRBV6-2/TRBV6-3|NA
CASSYHASGRDTGELFF
TGTGCCAGCAGTTACCACGCTAGCGGGAGAGACACCGGGGAGCTGTTTTTT
>TRBJ1-1|TRBD1|TRBV5-1|NA
CASSLQGNTEAFF
TGCGCCAGCAGCTTACAGGGGAATACTGAAGCTTTCTTT
>TRBJ2-7|NA|TRBV24-1|few
CATSDLGQPYEQYF
TGTGCCACCAGTGATTTGGGACAGCCGTACGAGCAGTACTTC
>TRBJ2-1|TRBD2|TRBV4-2|NA
CASSQGSGRAYNEQFF
TGTGCCAGCAGCCAAGGTAGCGGGAGGGCGTACAATGAGCAGTTCTTC
>TRBJ2-7|TRBD2|TRBV7-7|NA
CASSPGRSSGRDEQYF
TGTGCTAGCAGTCCTGGTAGGTCTAGCGGGAGAGATGAGCAGTACTTC
>TRBJ1-4|TRBD1|TRBV5-1|NA
CASSFSGTGEEKLFF
TGCGCCAGCAGCTTCTCCGGGACAGGGGAGGAAAAACTGTTTTTT
>TRBJ1-5|NA|TRBV18|NA
CASSPRQNKVNQPQHF
TGTGCCAGCTCACCACGTCAGAACAAAGTTAATCAGCCCCAGCATTTT
>TRBJ2-4|TRBD1|TRBV29-1|once
CSVATGTGFSLAKNIQYF
TGCAGCGTGGCCACCGGGACAGGGTTTTCATTAGCCAAAAACATTCAGTACTTC
>TRBJ2-7|NA|TRBV27|NA
CASSTGQSYEQYF
TGTGCCAGCAGTACCGGACAGTCCTACGAGCAGTACTTC
>TRBJ1-1|NA|TRBV7-2|NA
CASSRRQVAAAEAFF
TGTGCCAGCAGCCGTCGACAGGTCGCAGCGGCTGAAGCTTTCTTT
>TRBJ1-2|TRBD1|TRBV30|few
CAWEPGQGDYGYTF
TGTGCCTGGGAACCGGGACAGGGTGACTATGGCTACACCTTC
>TRBJ1-1|NA|TRBV4-2|many
CASSQDVLQINTEAFF
TGTGCCAGCAGCCAAGATGTCCTTCAGATTAACACTGAAGCTTTCTTT
>TRBJ1-5|TRBD1|TRBV6-6|NA
CASRGEGTGEGQPQHF
TGTGCCAGCAGGGGCGAGGGGACAGGGGAGGGACAGCCCCAGCATTTT
>TRBJ1-5|NA|TRBV2|NA
CASSGGRRQPQHF
TGTGCCAGCAGTGGCGGAAGAAGGCAGCCCCAGCATTTT
>TRBJ1-6|TRBD1|TRBV6-5|NA
CATSGGAGNSPLHF
TGTGCCACCTCAGGGGGCGCGGGCAATTCACCCCTCCACTTT
>TRBJ1-1|NA|TRBV11-3|NA
CASSLAGDTEAFF
TGTGCCAGCAGCTTAGCGGGGGACACTGAAGCTTTCTTT
>TRBJ2-7|TRBD2|TRBV5-1|few
CASRDTSGSYEQYF
TGCGCCAGCCGGGATACTAGCGGGAGCTACGAGCAGTACTTC
>TRBJ1-5|TRBD1|TRBV7-7|NA
CASRWDRYTLTNQPQHF
TGTGCTAGCAGGTGGGACAGATATACTCTTACCAATCAGCCCCAGCATTTT
>TRBJ1-1|NA|TRBV3-1/TRBV3-2|few
CASSHPREAVGGTEAFF
TGTGCCAGCAGCCACCCAAGGGAGGCAGTGGGGGGCACTGAAGCTTTCTTT
>TRBJ2-5|NA|TRBV3-1/TRBV3-2|NA
CASSLRTDMYQETQYF
TGTGCCAGCAGCCTCCGGACAGATATGTACCAAGAGACCCAGTACTTC
>TRBJ1-1|TRBD1|TRBV28|NA
CASSLAGTGGARTEAFF
TGTGCCAGCAGTTTAGCCGGGACAGGGGGCGCGAGGACGGAAGCTTTCTTT
>TRBJ2-7|TRBD2|TRBV27|once
CASSLGAGDPEQYF
TGTGCCAGCAGTTTAGGCGCGGGAGACCCCGAGCAGTACTTC
>TRBJ2-4|TRBD2|TRBV28|NA
CASGPIGTSEAKNIQYF
TGTGCCAGCGGGCCCATTGGGACTAGCGAAGCCAAAAACATTCAGTACTTC
>TRBJ2-1|TRBD2|TRBV7-6|NA
CASSLDLAGSSYNEQFF
TGTGCCAGCAGCTTAGACTTAGCGGGAAGTTCCTACAATGAGCAGTTCTTC
>TRBJ2-3|NA|TRBV24-1|NA
CATSSTSRTDTQYF
TGTGCCACCAGTTCCACTAGCCGTACAGATACGCAGTATTTT
>TRBJ2-5|TRBD1|TRBV9|NA
CASSVSFRDRGEETQYF
TGTGCCAGCAGCGTATCGTTTCGAGACAGGGGGGAAGAGACCCAGTACTTC
>TRBJ2-5|NA|TRBV4-2|NA
CASSLTSSGETQYF
TGTGCCAGCAGCCTGACTTCGTCTGGGGAGACCCAGTACTTC
>TRBJ2-2|NA|TRBV9|few
CASSPISGKGTGELFF
TGTGCCAGCAGCCCGATTTCAGGGAAAGGCACCGGGGAGCTGTTTTTT
>TRBJ1-5|TRBD1|TRBV5-1|NA
CASIIRGRGPLGQPQHF
TGCGCCAGCATTATAAGAGGTAGGGGGCCCTTGGGTCAGCCCCAGCATTTT
>TRBJ1-6|NA|TRBV7-2|NA
CASSLLRGNNSPLHF
TGTGCCAGCAGCTTACTAAGAGGAAATAATTCACCCCTCCACTTT
>TRBJ2-5|TRBD1|TRBV18|NA
CASSPGTGEETQYF
TGTGCCAGCTCACCAGGGACAGGGGAAGAGACCCAGTACTTC
>TRBJ2-1|TRBD1|TRBV5-6|few
CASSFFGTVNEQFF
TGTGCCAGCAGCTTTTTCGGGACAGTCAATGAGCAGTTCTTC
>TRBJ1-6|NA|TRBV2|NA
CASSVIDSSPLHF
TGTGCCAGCAGTGTCATCGACAGTTCACCCCTCCACTTT
>TRBJ1-5|NA|TRBV6-5|NA
CASSLDRNQPQHF
TGTGCCAGCAGTCTAGACAGAAATCAGCCCCAGCATTTT
>TRBJ1-1|NA|TRBV6-5|NA
CASSSQGLSLNTEAFF
TGTGCCAGCAGTTCCCAGGGATTGAGTCTGAACACTGAAGCTTTCTTT
>TRBJ1-1|NA|TRBV6-5|NA
CASSSDRHEAFF
TGTGCCAGCAGTTCCGACAGGCATGAAGCTTTCTTT
>TRBJ1-2|TRBD1|TRBV5-6|NA
CASSSRRDRGLYGYTF
TGTGCCAGCAGCTCACGTAGGGACAGGGGATTATATGGCTACACCTTC
>TRBJ2-2|TRBD1|TRBV7-3|NA
CASSLSTGVTGELFF
TGTGCCAGCAGCCTATCAACAGGGGTCACCGGGGAGCTGTTTTTT
>TRBJ1-1|NA|TRBV9|once
CASSRVMNTEAFF
TGTGCCAGCTCCAGGGTTATGAACACTGAAGCTTTCTTT
>TRBJ1-5|TRBD1|TRBV9|NA
CASGDRGNQPQHF
TGTGCCAGCGGGGACAGGGGCAATCAGCCCCAGCATTTT
>TRBJ1-4|NA|TRBV28|once
CASSLSWRQDEKLFF
TGTGCCAGCAGTTTATCATGGCGACAAGATGAAAAACTGTTTTTT
>TRBJ1-4|TRBD1|TRBV10-3|NA
CAISEGQGANEKLFF
TGTGCCATCAGTGAGGGACAGGGGGCTAATGAAAAACTGTTTTTT
>TRBJ1-5|NA|TRBV12-3/TRBV12-4|NA
CASSLGLGQPQHF
TGTGCCAGCAGTTTAGGGCTTGGTCAGCCCCAGCATTTT
>TRBJ2-7|NA|TRBV11-2|NA
CASSSLRSVEQYF
TGTGCCAGCAGCTCCCTAAGGAGTGTTGAGCAGTACTTC
>TRBJ1-1|NA|TRBV30|NA
CAWSVIVNTEAFF
TGTGCCTGGAGTGTAATCGTGAACACTGAAGCTTTCTTT
>TRBJ2-1|NA|TRBV5-1|NA
CASSSTAYNEQFF
TGCGCCAGCAGTTCGACAGCATACAATGAGCAGTTCTTC
>TRBJ1-5|TRBD1|TRBV19|NA
CASNRGGQGAYSNQPQHF
TGTGCCAGTAATCGAGGGGGACAGGGGGCCTATAGCAATCAGCCCCAGCATTTT